This is a list of T cell receptor beta chains from one sample in a study of cytomegalovirus exposure and HLA in healthy donors. Clones were sequenced by immunoSEQ multiplex PCR, and TCRdb holds only the in-frame ones, with some missing. The sample spans around 200,000 clones; the ten largest clones claim around 1.1%. Sequencing was done on a sample of PBMCs. The receptors were gathered from a girl aged 2 to 9 in good health and CMV-seropositive. Each CDR3 is given with its conserved first and last residue. The D gene is left open where the match is weak.

TRBJ2-7 NA TRBV7-2 TGTGCCAGCAGCCAATTTTCCAGGGTATCGTCCTACGAGCAGTACTTC CASSQFSRVSSYEQYF
TRBJ2-3 NA TRBV28 TGTGCCAGCAGTCTTCGAATCACAAGATCTCCAGATACGCAGTATTTT CASSLRITRSPDTQYF
TRBJ2-3 NA TRBV19 TGTGCCAGTAGCCTTATCCCAGATACGCAGTATTTT CASSLIPDTQYF
TRBJ1-2 NA TRBV5-6 TGTGCCAGCAGCCCTGAGGTGGCTCCTGGCTACACCTTC CASSPEVAPGYTF
TRBJ2-7 NA TRBV18 TGTGCCAGCTCCCTCGCAGGGGGGGACAGGTCCCGCGAGCAGTACTTC CASSLAGGDRSREQYF
TRBJ2-1 TRBD2 TRBV9 TGTGCCAGCAGCGCGCCCCCGGGAGGGAATGAGCAGTTCTTC CASSAPPGGNEQFF
TRBJ2-7 NA TRBV29-1 TGCAGCGTTGAAACTGCCACTCACTCCTACGAGCAGTACTTC CSVETATHSYEQYF
TRBJ1-2 NA TRBV19 TGTGCCAGTATTTCCGGGGGGGCTGACTATGGCTACACCTTC CASISGGADYGYTF
TRBJ2-7 NA TRBV28 TGTGCCAGCAGGGCAACAGGGAGGGTTGCCTACGAGCAGTACTTC CASRATGRVAYEQYF
TRBJ1-5 NA TRBV28 TGTGCCAGCAGTTTATGGGGGACTTATAGCAATCAGCCCCAGCATTTT CASSLWGTYSNQPQHF
TRBJ1-1 NA TRBV11-2 TGTGCCAGTACGAGAGGGGGGGGTCGGGACACTGAAGCTTTCTTT CASTRGGGRDTEAFF
TRBJ2-7 TRBD1 TRBV19 TGTGCCAGTAGTAAGGGACAGGGGAACGAGCAGTACTTC CASSKGQGNEQYF
TRBJ2-7 NA TRBV5-1 TGCGCCAGCAGCTTGGATTTCGGGGAGAGGGGGTTGTACTTC CASSLDFGERGLYF
TRBJ2-1 TRBD2 TRBV5-1 TGCGCCAGCAGCCCTAGCGGTAGTGAGCAGTTCTTC CASSPSGSEQFF
TRBJ1-2 NA TRBV4-1 TGCGCCAGCAGCCAAGGAAACCGACTCTATGGCTACACCTTC CASSQGNRLYGYTF
TRBJ2-2 TRBD2 TRBV5-5 TGTGCCAGCAGCCTGGGGACTAAACCCGGGGAGCTGTTTTTT CASSLGTKPGELFF
TRBJ2-7 TRBD1 TRBV19 TGTGCCAGTAGTATGAGGGGGCGCGAGCAGTACTTC CASSMRGREQYF
TRBJ2-5 TRBD2 TRBV28 TGTGCCAGCAGTCCCGTGGGACTAGCGGGAAGGGAGACCCAGTACTTC CASSPVGLAGRETQYF
TRBJ2-7 NA TRBV30 TGTGCCTGGACGGGTGAAAGCTCCTACGAGCAGTACTTC CAWTGESSYEQYF
TRBJ2-5 NA TRBV7-2 TGTGCCAGCAGCTTACTGCCCGTGGGGGGTGGAGAGACCCAGTACTTC CASSLLPVGGGETQYF
TRBJ2-7 NA TRBV6-4 TGTGCCAGCAGTGACCCCCTCTACGAGCAGTACTTC CASSDPLYEQYF
TRBJ2-1 TRBD2 TRBV6-6 TGTGCCAGCAGTCTTACTAGCGGGAGTCGGTTCTTC CASSLTSGSRFF
TRBJ2-2 TRBD2 TRBV29-1 TGCAGCGGAGCATCCGGGACTAGCGGGACCGGGGAGCTGTTTTTT CSGASGTSGTGELFF
TRBJ1-4 NA TRBV27 TGTGCCAGCAGTTATAAGGCTCAGGGGTGGGAAAAACTGTTTTTT CASSYKAQGWEKLFF
TRBJ2-4 TRBD2 TRBV19 TGTGCCAGTAGTTGGGAGGGAAACATTCAGTACTTC CASSWEGNIQYF
TRBJ1-3 TRBD1 TRBV19 TGTGCCAGTAGTATTCGAGGGACAGTCTCAAACACCATATATTTT CASSIRGTVSNTIYF
TRBJ2-1 TRBD2 TRBV28 TGTGCCAGCAGTTTATCCCTAGCGGCCCTGCGGCGGAATGAGCAGTTCTTC CASSLSLAALRRNEQFF
TRBJ1-1 TRBD1 TRBV9 TGTGCCAGCAGCGTAGGGGGACAGGGGGACACTGAAGCTTTCTTT CASSVGGQGDTEAFF
TRBJ1-5 TRBD1 TRBV28 TGTGCCAGCAGAAAGGGACAGGGGAGCAATCAGCCCCAGCATTTT CASRKGQGSNQPQHF
TRBJ2-1 TRBD2 TRBV7-9 TGTGCCAGCAGCTTAAATCTCGGGAGGGCCAGGAATGAGCAGTTCTTC CASSLNLGRARNEQFF
TRBJ1-5 TRBD1 TRBV2 TGTGCCAGCACCAGGGGGCTGGGGGGGATCGGCAAGAATCAGCCCCAGCATTTT CASTRGLGGIGKNQPQHF
TRBJ1-2 NA TRBV6-1 TGTGCCAGCAGCGCAACGGGACAAACTAACTATGGCTACACCTTC CASSATGQTNYGYTF
TRBJ2-7 NA TRBV13 TGTGCCAGCAGCTTCCACTACGAGCAGTACTTC CASSFHYEQYF
TRBJ2-3 TRBD2 TRBV9 TGTGCCAGCAGCGTAGTAGGACTAGCGGCGAGCACAGATACGCAGTATTTT CASSVVGLAASTDTQYF
TRBJ2-1 TRBD2 TRBV28 TGTGCCAGCAGGCCAGCTCAACTAGCGGGAGGCGCCAATGAGCAGTTCTTC CASRPAQLAGGANEQFF
TRBJ2-3 NA TRBV11-2 TGTGCCAGCAGCTCTTCCACTAGTTTCACAGATACGCAGTATTTT CASSSSTSFTDTQYF
TRBJ2-7 NA TRBV25-1 TGTGCCAGCAGTGCTACAGGGATCTCCTACGAGCAGTACTTC CASSATGISYEQYF
TRBJ2-1 TRBD1 TRBV30 TGTGCCTGGAGTTGGGACAGGGTCGAGCAGTTCTTC CAWSWDRVEQFF
TRBJ1-1 TRBD1 TRBV10-3 TGTGCCATCACAGAGGGTTGGGGACAGGGAGGGAACACTGAAGCTTTCTTT CAITEGWGQGGNTEAFF
TRBJ2-6 TRBD1 TRBV6-1 TGTGCCAGCAGTGCGGCGGTGGTACAGGGGGCTGGGGCCAACGTCCTGACTTTC CASSAAVVQGAGANVLTF
TRBJ2-7 NA TRBV6-5 TGTGCCAGCAGTCAGGACACCTACGAGCAGTACTTC CASSQDTYEQYF
TRBJ1-2 NA TRBV18 TGTGCCAGCTCACCTGGACGGAGGAATGGCTACACCTTC CASSPGRRNGYTF
TRBJ2-5 NA TRBV28 TGTGCCAGCAGTTCTCCCTCGGCAGGGGGAGGAGAGACCCAGTACTTC CASSSPSAGGGETQYF
TRBJ2-5 NA TRBV20-1 TGCAGTGCTAGACCCGAAGAGACCCAGTACTTC CSARPEETQYF
TRBJ2-5 TRBD1 TRBV7-7 TGTGCCAGCAGCTTAGTGCTCCCCCCCTACTCTGACCGGGACAGGGTTCAAGAGACCCAGCACTTC CASSLVLPPYSDRDRVQETQHF
TRBJ1-2 NA TRBV19 TGTGCCAGTAGTAAGCAGGGCGCTAACTATGGCTACACCTTC CASSKQGANYGYTF
TRBJ2-1 NA TRBV27 TGTGCCAGCAGTTTCCGGGATCCTTACAATGAGCAGTTCTTC CASSFRDPYNEQFF
TRBJ1-1 TRBD1 TRBV5-1 TGCGCCAGCTTCCCGACAGGGATGAACACTGAAGCTTTCTTT CASFPTGMNTEAFF